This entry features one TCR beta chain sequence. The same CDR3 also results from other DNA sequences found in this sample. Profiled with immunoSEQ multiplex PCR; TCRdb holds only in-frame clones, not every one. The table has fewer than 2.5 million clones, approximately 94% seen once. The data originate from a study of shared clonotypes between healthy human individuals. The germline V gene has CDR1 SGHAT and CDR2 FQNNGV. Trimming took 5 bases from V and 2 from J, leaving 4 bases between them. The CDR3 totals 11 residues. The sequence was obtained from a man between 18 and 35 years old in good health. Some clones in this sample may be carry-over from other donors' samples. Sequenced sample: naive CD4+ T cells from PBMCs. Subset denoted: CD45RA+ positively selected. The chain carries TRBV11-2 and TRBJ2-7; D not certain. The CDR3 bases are TGTGCCAGCAGCCTCGCCTACGAGCAGTACTTC. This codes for CASSLAYEQYF.